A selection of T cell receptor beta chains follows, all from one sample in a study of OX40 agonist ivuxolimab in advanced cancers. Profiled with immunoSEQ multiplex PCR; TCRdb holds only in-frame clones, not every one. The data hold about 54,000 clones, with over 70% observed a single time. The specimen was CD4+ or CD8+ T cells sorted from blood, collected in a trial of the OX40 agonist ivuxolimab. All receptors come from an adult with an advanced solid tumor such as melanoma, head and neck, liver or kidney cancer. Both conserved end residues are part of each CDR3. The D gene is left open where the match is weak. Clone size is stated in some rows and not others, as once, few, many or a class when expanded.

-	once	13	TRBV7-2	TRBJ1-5	CASSSGRDQPQHF	TGTGCCAGCAGCTCGGGGCGGGATCAGCCCCAGCATTTT
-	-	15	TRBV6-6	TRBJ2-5	CASSSTHFVGGAQYF	TGTGCCAGCAGTTCCACTCACTTTGTGGGCGGGGCCCAGTACTTC
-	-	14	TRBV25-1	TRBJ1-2	CASSEPDPYYGYTF	TGTGCCAGCAGTGAACCTGATCCCTACTATGGCTACACCTTC
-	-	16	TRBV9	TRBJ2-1	CASSVAPGVTYNEQFF	TGTGCCAGCAGCGTAGCTCCGGGAGTCACCTACAATGAGCAGTTCTTC
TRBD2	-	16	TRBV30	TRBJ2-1	CAWSKLAGSSYNEQFF	TGTGCCTGGTCGAAACTAGCGGGCAGCTCCTACAATGAGCAGTTCTTC
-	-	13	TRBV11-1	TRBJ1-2	CASSLGQGNGYTF	TGTGCCAGCAGCTTAGGCCAGGGAAATGGCTACACCTTC
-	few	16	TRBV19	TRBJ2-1	CASRRGWDSNRDEQFF	TGTGCCAGTAGGAGGGGTTGGGACTCAAACCGGGATGAGCAGTTCTTC
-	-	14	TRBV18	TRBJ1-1	CASSPAGRDTEAFF	TGTGCCAGCTCACCAGCGGGGCGGGACACTGAAGCTTTCTTT
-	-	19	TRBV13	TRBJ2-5	CASSLGRLAGQGYQETQYF	TGTGCCAGCAGCTTAGGCCGACTAGCGGGACAGGGGTACCAAGAGACCCAGTACTTC
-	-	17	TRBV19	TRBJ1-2	CASSTRQPGDFNYGYTF	TGTGCCAGTAGTACGAGACAGCCGGGGGACTTTAACTATGGCTACACCTTC
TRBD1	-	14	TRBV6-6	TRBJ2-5	CASRPSDRGETQYF	TGTGCCAGCAGACCTTCGGACAGGGGTGAGACCCAGTACTTC
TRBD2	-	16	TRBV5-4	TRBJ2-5	CASSPGGRGAQETQYF	TGTGCCAGCAGCCCGGGGGGGCGCGGGGCTCAAGAGACCCAGTACTTC
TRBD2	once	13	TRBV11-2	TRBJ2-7	CASSLVGGIEQYF	TGTGCCAGCAGCTTAGTCGGGGGGATTGAGCAGTACTTC
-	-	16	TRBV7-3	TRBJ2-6	CASSLRPVYGANVLTF	TGTGCCAGCAGCTTAAGGCCGGTCTACGGGGCCAACGTCCTGACTTTC
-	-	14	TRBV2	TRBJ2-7	CASRVLDGVYEQYF	TGTGCCAGCAGAGTTTTGGACGGAGTCTACGAGCAGTACTTC
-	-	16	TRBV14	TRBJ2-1	CASSPLGKAGYNEQFF	TGTGCCAGCAGCCCACTAGGGAAGGCGGGGTACAATGAGCAGTTCTTC
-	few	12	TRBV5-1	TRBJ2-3	CASSPDRGTQYF	TGCGCCAGCAGCCCGGACCGAGGTACGCAGTATTTT
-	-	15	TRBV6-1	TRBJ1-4	CASSEGAGANEKLFF	TGTGCCAGCAGTGAAGGTGCAGGAGCTAATGAAAAACTGTTTTTT
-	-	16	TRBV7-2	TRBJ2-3	CASSQWDFPSTDTQYF	TGTGCCAGCAGCCAATGGGACTTCCCTAGCACAGATACGCAGTATTTT
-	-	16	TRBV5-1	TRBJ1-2	CASSPGMNPAIYGYTF	TGCGCCAGCAGCCCCGGTATGAACCCCGCCATTTATGGCTACACCTTC
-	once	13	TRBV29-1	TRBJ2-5	CSVDEGMQETQYF	TGCAGCGTTGATGAGGGCATGCAAGAGACCCAGTACTTC
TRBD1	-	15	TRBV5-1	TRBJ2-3	CASSLRQGVSDTQYF	TGCGCCAGCAGTTTGCGACAGGGTGTTTCAGATACGCAGTATTTT
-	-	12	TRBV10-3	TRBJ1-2	CATRAGNYGYTF	TGTGCCACCAGGGCAGGGAACTATGGCTACACCTTC
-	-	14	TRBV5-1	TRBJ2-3	CASSLIYSTDTQYF	TGCGCCAGCAGCTTGATCTATAGCACAGATACGCAGTATTTT
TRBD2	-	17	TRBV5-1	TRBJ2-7	CASSLMSAGGSSYEQYF	TGCGCCAGCAGCTTGATGTCGGCGGGAGGGAGCTCCTACGAGCAGTACTTC
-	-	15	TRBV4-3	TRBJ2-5	CASSHNRAQGETQYF	TGCGCCAGCAGCCACAACAGGGCCCAAGGAGAGACCCAGTACTTC
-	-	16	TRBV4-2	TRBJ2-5	CASSQGLGVSQETQYF	TGTGCCAGCAGCCAGGGACTTGGGGTTAGCCAAGAGACCCAGTACTTC
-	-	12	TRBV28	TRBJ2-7	CASHSSAYEQYF	TGTGCCAGCCATTCATCAGCCTACGAGCAGTACTTC
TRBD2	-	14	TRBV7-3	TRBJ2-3	CASSLTRGVDTQYF	TGTGCCAGCAGCTTAACACGGGGGGTAGATACGCAGTATTTT
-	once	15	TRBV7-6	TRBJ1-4	CASSLGRYNGGKLFF	TGTGCCAGCAGTTTAGGTCGATACAACGGAGGAAAACTGTTTTTT
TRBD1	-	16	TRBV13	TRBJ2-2	CASSFRGGQGAGELFF	TGTGCCAGCAGTTTTAGAGGTGGACAGGGGGCCGGGGAGCTGTTTTTT
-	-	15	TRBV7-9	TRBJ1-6	CASSPPGTSNSPLHF	TGTGCCAGCAGCCCCCCCGGGACCAGTAATTCACCCCTCCACTTT
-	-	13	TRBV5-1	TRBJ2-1	CASSLGQYNEQFF	TGCGCCAGCAGCCTAGGACAGTACAATGAGCAGTTCTTC
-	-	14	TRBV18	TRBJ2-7	CASSPQADSYEQYF	TGTGCCAGCTCACCACAAGCCGATTCCTACGAGCAGTACTTC
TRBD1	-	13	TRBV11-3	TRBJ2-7	CASSSDRGREQYF	TGTGCCAGCAGCTCGGACAGGGGGCGGGAGCAGTACTTC
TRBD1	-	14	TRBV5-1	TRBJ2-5	CASSFRDRQETQYF	TGCGCCAGCAGCTTCCGGGACAGACAAGAGACCCAGTACTTC
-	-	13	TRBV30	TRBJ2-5	CAWSSTEQETQYF	TGTGCCTGGAGTTCGACAGAGCAAGAGACCCAGTACTTC
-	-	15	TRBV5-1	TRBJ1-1	CASGGGLRGNTEAFF	TGCGCCAGCGGCGGGGGACTCAGGGGTAACACTGAAGCTTTCTTT
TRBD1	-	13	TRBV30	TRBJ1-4	CAWRGTDNEKLFF	TGTGCCTGGAGAGGGACAGATAATGAAAAACTGTTTTTT
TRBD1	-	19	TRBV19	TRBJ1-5	CASSLAAGGFQRGNQPQHF	TGTGCCAGTAGTTTGGCGGCAGGGGGCTTTCAACGAGGCAATCAGCCCCAGCATTTT
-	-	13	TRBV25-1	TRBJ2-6	CASSASGANVLTF	TGTGCCAGCAGTGCCTCTGGGGCCAACGTCCTGACTTTC
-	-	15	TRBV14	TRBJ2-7	CASSQPGTGPYEQYF	TGTGCCAGCAGCCAGCCCGGGACCGGACCCTACGAGCAGTACTTC
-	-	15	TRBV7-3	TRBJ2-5	CASSLAGSNRETQYF	TGTGCCAGCAGCTTGGCCGGGAGCAACAGAGAGACCCAGTACTTC
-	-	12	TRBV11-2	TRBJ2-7	CASSPHVYEQYF	TGTGCCAGCAGCCCACACGTTTACGAGCAGTACTTC
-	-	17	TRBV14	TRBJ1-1	CASSQLTTVLGNTEAFF	TGTGCCAGCAGCCAACTCACAACCGTCTTGGGGAACACTGAAGCTTTCTTT
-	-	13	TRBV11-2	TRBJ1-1	CASSSHIETEAFF	TGTGCCAGCAGCTCCCACATCGAAACTGAAGCTTTCTTT
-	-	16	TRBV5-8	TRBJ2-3	CASSSGSRGATDTQYF	TGTGCCAGCAGCTCGGGATCACGGGGGGCAACAGATACGCAGTATTTT
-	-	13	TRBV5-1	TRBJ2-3	CASSFSGTDTQYF	TGCGCCAGCAGCTTTAGCGGCACAGATACGCAGTATTTT
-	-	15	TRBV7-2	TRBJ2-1	CASSLYGLSYNEQFF	TGTGCCAGCAGCTTATACGGGCTCTCCTACAATGAGCAGTTCTTC
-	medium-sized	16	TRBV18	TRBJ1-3	CASSPGWASSGNTIYF	TGTGCCAGCTCACCGGGGTGGGCCAGCTCTGGAAACACCATATATTTT
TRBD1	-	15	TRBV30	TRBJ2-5	CAWSAGQGVQETQYF	TGTGCCTGGAGTGCGGGACAGGGGGTCCAAGAGACCCAGTACTTC
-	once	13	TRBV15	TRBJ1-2	CATRLRGTYGYTF	TGTGCCACCCGCCTTAGAGGGACCTATGGCTACACCTTC
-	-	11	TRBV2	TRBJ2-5	CASSEVETQYF	TGTGCCAGCAGTGAAGTAGAGACCCAGTACTTC
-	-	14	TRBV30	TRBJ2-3	CAWSVNVGTDTQYF	TGTGCCTGGAGTGTAAATGTCGGCACAGATACGCAGTATTTT
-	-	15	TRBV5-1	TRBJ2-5	CASSWQAGAGETQYF	TGCGCCAGCAGCTGGCAGGCGGGGGCTGGGGAGACCCAGTACTTC
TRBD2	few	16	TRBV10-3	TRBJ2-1	CAIRRTSGTVNNEQFF	TGTGCCATCAGACGGACTAGCGGGACGGTGAACAATGAGCAGTTCTTC
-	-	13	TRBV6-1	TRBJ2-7	CASSDGQTYEQYF	TGTGCCAGCAGTGATGGGCAAACCTACGAGCAGTACTTC
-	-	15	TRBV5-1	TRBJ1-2	CASSLDWGANYGYTF	TGCGCCAGCAGCTTGGATTGGGGAGCGAACTATGGCTACACCTTC
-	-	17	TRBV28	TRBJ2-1	CASKVWAAGSSYNEQFF	TGTGCCAGCAAAGTTTGGGCGGCGGGAAGCTCCTACAATGAGCAGTTCTTC